This entry lists 25 T cell receptor beta chains sequenced from one sample in a study of OX40 agonist ivuxolimab in advanced cancers. Some clones are missing from TCRdb's copy, which holds only in-frame ones; the method was immunoSEQ multiplex PCR. The profile shows about 50,000 clones, about 91% of them singletons. The material was CD4+ or CD8+ T cells sorted from blood, obtained in a trial of the OX40 agonist ivuxolimab. Receptors originate from an adult with an advanced solid tumor such as melanoma, head and neck, liver or kidney cancer.

The genes are TRBV7-9 and TRBJ2-2; D remains ambiguous. Trimming left V 8 bases short and J 1 base short, with 11 bases between. This CDR3 has 14 residues. Germline CDR1 and CDR2: SEHNR and FQNEAQ (reference sequence). CDR3 amino acids: CASSFPGNTGELFF. CDR3 sequence (DNA): TGTGCCAGCTCATTCCCAGGGAACACCGGGGAGCTGTTTTTT. Filled out from reference TRBV7-9 and TRBJ2-2, the complete variable domain reads DTGVSQNPRHKITKRGQNVTFRCDPISEHNRLYWYRQTLGQGPEFLTYFQNEAQLEKSRLLSDRFSAERPKGSFSTLEIQRTEQGDSAMYLCASSFPGNTGELFFGEGSRLTVL.

The CDR3 is CASSLDKGSSYNEQFF. In nucleotides, the CDR3 is TGTGCCAGCAGTTTAGATAAGGGAAGCTCCTACAATGAGCAGTTCTTC. The V gene is TRBV28, the J gene TRBJ2-1; D gene uncertain. Per germline, CDR1 MDHEN and CDR2 SYDVKM. V was trimmed by 2 bases and J by 0 bases, leaving 11 bases between them. CDR3 length equals 16 residues.

This chain connects TRBV4-1 to TRBJ1-4; 7 nucleotides agree with TRBD1. The V and J ends lost 4 bases and 4 bases, in that order; junction bases with no gene match: 9. CDR3 size: 16 residues. CDR1 is MGHRA, CDR2 YSYEKL, per germline. CDR3 protein: CASSLSRDSRNEKLFF. The CDR3 nucleotides are TGCGCCAGCAGCCTCTCCCGGGACAGCCGTAATGAAAAACTGTTTTTT.

The rearrangement joins TRBV7-9 to TRBJ2-7; 8 bases are a match to TRBD2. With 2 bases clipped from V and 2 bases from J, the junction kept 8 bases outside the gene matches. The germline V gene encodes CDR1 SEHNR and CDR2 FQNEAQ (reference sequence). The CDR3 is 16 residues long. In DNA form, the CDR3 reads TGTGCCAGCAGCTTACCCACCGGGACTAGGGCCTACGAGCAGTACTTC. Translated, it gives CASSLPTGTRAYEQYF. The variable domain in full, completed from reference TRBV7-9 and TRBJ2-7, reads DTGVSQNPRHKITKRGQNVTFRCDPISEHNRLYWYRQTLGQGPEFLTYFQNEAQLEKSRLLSDRFSAERPKGSFSTLEIQRTEQGDSAMYLCASSLPTGTRAYEQYFGPGTRLTVT.

This chain uses TRBV19 with TRBJ2-3; 7 bases map to TRBD2. Trimming cost V 7 bases and J 4 bases; bases outside gene matches: 11. There are 15 residues in the CDR3. Germline V CDR1 and CDR2: LNHDA, SQIVND (reference sequence). The DNA of the CDR3 is TGTGCCAGTACGGCGGATGGCGGGGGTTCAGATACGCAGTATTTT. Amino acid sequence: CASTADGGGSDTQYF. Using reference TRBV19 and TRBJ2-3 for the parts outside the CDR3, the full variable domain is DGGITQSPKYLFRKEGQNVTLSCEQNLNHDAMYWYRQDPGQGLRLIYYSQIVNDFQKGDIAEGYSVSREKKESFPLTVTSAQKNPTAFYLCASTADGGGSDTQYFGPGTRLTVL.

This chain connects TRBV7-9 to TRBJ2-7; the D gene is possibly TRBD1 (6 bases). In germline, CDR1 is SEHNR, CDR2 FQNEAQ (reference sequence). This CDR3 contains 15 residues. Deletions cut 5 bases from V and 0 bases from J, with 14 bases between. The CDR3 bases are TGTGCCAGCAGCGGCCCTGAACAGGGCTCCTACGAGCAGTACGTC. Protein sequence: CASSGPEQGSYEQYV.

The CDR3 sequence is CASSLWDGSEQYF. The CDR3 coding sequence is TGTGCCAGCAGCTTATGGGATGGGAGCGAGCAGTACTTC. The J gene is TRBJ2-7, the V gene TRBV7-3; possibly TRBD2 for D (5 bases). Germline loops: CDR1 SGHTA, CDR2 FQGTGA. V dropped 2 bases and J dropped 6 bases, with 11 bases sitting between them. The length of the CDR3 is 13 residues.

The chain combines TRBV4-1 with TRBJ2-4; D is possibly TRBD1 or TRBD2 (5 bases each). CDR1 MGHRA and CDR2 YSYEKL come from the germline V gene. This CDR3 contains 14 residues. Trimming left V 0 bases short and J 7 bases short, with 10 bases between. This CDR3 reads CASSQEPGTNIQYF. The DNA of the CDR3 is TGCGCCAGCAGCCAAGAGCCGGGGACGAACATTCAGTACTTC.

J is TRBJ2-5 and V is TRBV27; D gene uncertain. The end of the DNA aligns better with TRBJ2-7, so the J call may be wrong. Germline V lookup: CDR1 MNHEY, CDR2 SMNVEV (reference sequence). This CDR3 is 14 amino acids long. The CDR3 sequence is CASSETGESYEQYF. DNA of the CDR3: TGTGCCAGCAGTGAGACTGGAGAAAGCTACGAGCAGTACTTC.

This sequence joins TRBV4-1 and TRBJ2-2; the match to TRBD2 covers 9 bases. The germline V gene encodes CDR1 MGHRA and CDR2 YSYEKL. The V gene end was trimmed by 1 base and the J gene end by 5 bases; junction bases not matched to a gene: 5. This CDR3 contains 16 residues. CDR3 residues: CASSQVGSGGTGELFF. The CDR3 region has the DNA TGCGCCAGCAGCCAAGTAGGTAGCGGGGGAACCGGGGAGCTGTTTTTT.

The chain uses TRBV29-1 and TRBJ2-7, with 8 bases that match TRBD1. The CDR3 extends over 15 amino acids. CDR1 is SQVTM and CDR2 is ANQGSEA in the germline V gene. The J segment lost 3 bases and the V segment lost 3 bases, leaving 10 bases of the junction unmatched. CDR3 amino acids: CSVDVGQGASYEQYF. The CDR3 nucleotides read TGCAGCGTTGACGTGGGCCAGGGGGCCAGCTACGAGCAGTACTTC.

J is TRBJ1-6 and V is TRBV6-4; 7 bases agree with TRBD1. With 6 bases clipped from V and 9 bases from J, the junction kept 11 bases outside the gene matches. The CDR3 is made up of 15 amino acids. Germline V gives CDR1 MRHNA, CDR2 SNTAGT. The CDR3 DNA reads TGTGCCAGCAGGGAGTACAGGGGCATTGGTTCACCCCTCCACTTT. Translation gives CASREYRGIGSPLHF.

This clone was recorded only once. The rearrangement links TRBV7-9 to TRBJ2-5; D possibly uses TRBD1 or TRBD2 (5 bases each). The length of the CDR3 is 16 residues. CDR1 and CDR2 (germline): SEHNR, FQNEAQ (reference sequence). Trimming pared 1 base from V and 1 base from J, leaving 13 bases between. The CDR3 spells CASSLGGVGVQETQYF. CDR3 in DNA: TGTGCCAGCAGCTTAGGAGGGGTAGGGGTCCAAGAGACCCAGTACTTC.

Worth noting for this clone: The CDR3 ends on some other residue instead of the conserved phenylalanine or tryptophan, so this is likely a read error. No DNA is shown, since the ends of the CDR3 on it are uncertain; the CDR3 is the one TCRdb lists. This rearrangement joins TRBV2 to TRBJ2-3; TRBD2 was called by the table and not checked on the DNA. Germline V gives CDR1 SNHLY, CDR2 FYNNEI. The CDR3 adds up to 17 amino acids, both ends counted. Here the CDR3 reads CASSEGTSGTRKVPDWR.

The CDR3: CASSFLSRLATDTQYF. The DNA of the CDR3 is TGTGCCAGCAGTTTTTTATCGCGGCTAGCGACAGATACGCAGTATTTT. The chain combines TRBV27 with TRBJ2-3; TRBD2 might be the D (6 bases). Germline CDR1 is MNHEY and CDR2 is SMNVEV (reference sequence). The CDR3 sequence is 16 residues long. V lost 3 bases, J lost 3 bases, and 16 bases lay in between.

The CDR3 DNA is TGTGCTTCGGCCTGGCGGGGGAACACCGGGGAGCTGTTTTTT. The encoded protein is CASAWRGNTGELFF. The gene calls are TRBV30 and TRBJ2-2, with D perhaps TRBD2 (6 bases). Germline V gives CDR1 GTSNPN, CDR2 SVGIG (reference sequence). CDR3 size: 14 residues.

The chain uses TRBV5-6 and TRBJ2-7; D remains unclear. Looked up from germline, CDR1 is SGHDT and CDR2 is YYEEEE. Trimming stripped 3 bases from V and 0 bases from J, with 10 bases between. This CDR3 comprises 14 residues. CDR3 amino acids: CASSWGRSSYEQYV. The CDR3 nucleotides read TGTGCCAGCAGCTGGGGTCGCAGCTCCTACGAGCAGTACGTC.

The CDR3 region has the DNA TGTGCCTGGAGTGGAATCGCAGCGCCGGGCTATGGCTACACCTTC. Translating gives CAWSGIAAPGYGYTF. V is TRBV30 and J is TRBJ1-2; D remains ambiguous. This CDR3 spans 15 amino acids. The V gene lost 1 base and the J gene lost 4 bases, with 16 bases spanning the gap. Germline V gene data show CDR1 as GTSNPN and CDR2 as SVGIG (reference sequence).

The chain links TRBV7-9 to TRBJ1-4; TRBD1 might be the D (5 bases). The CDR3 is 14 amino acids. V lost 6 bases and J lost 4, with 12 bases in between. CDR1 is SEHNR, CDR2 FQNEAQ, per germline (reference sequence). The CDR3 region has the DNA TGTGCCAGCAGTATCAGACAGAGTAATGAAAAACTGTTTTTT. Translating gives CASSIRQSNEKLFF.

This clone was found once. The J gene is TRBJ2-5, the V gene TRBV14; a possible D gene is TRBD1 (6 bases). The CDR3 spans 15 residues. V shed 2 bases and J shed 2 bases, with 12 bases lying between them. Germline-derived CDR1 and CDR2 are SGHDN and FVKESK. The CDR3 is CASSQWQGKQETQYF. CDR3 bases: TGTGCCAGCAGCCAATGGCAGGGGAAGCAAGAGACCCAGTACTTC.

Details on this clone: Germline is not matched at one junction end, which may reflect a read error. The J gene is TRBJ2-7, the V gene TRBV11-2; D unclear. CDR1 SGHAT and CDR2 FQNNGV come from the germline V gene. The CDR3 runs to 13 residues. CDR3 in DNA: TGTGCCAGCAGCTCACCCCCCTTCTACGAGCGGTACTTC. It is translated as CASSSPPFYERYF. The full variable domain, its missing parts supplied by reference TRBV11-2 and TRBJ2-7, is EAGVAQSPRYKIIEKRQSVAFWCNPISGHATLYWYQQILGQGPKLLIQFQNNGVVDDSQLPKDRFSAERLKGVDSTLKIQPAKLEDSAVYLCASSSPPFYERYFGPGTRLTVT.

The chain employs TRBV9 and TRBJ2-6; TRBD2 matches 10 bases. J lost 3 bases, V lost 0 bases, and 6 bases had no gene match. The germline gives CDR1 SGDLS, CDR2 YYNGEE. The length of the CDR3 is 18 residues. CDR3 residues: CASSVALAGVIGANVLTF. In DNA form, the CDR3 reads TGTGCCAGCAGCGTAGCCCTAGCGGGAGTTATTGGGGCCAACGTCCTGACTTTC.

The chain uses TRBV7-9 and TRBJ2-7; D is uncertain. The germline gives CDR1 SEHNR, CDR2 FQNEAQ (reference sequence). V lost 2 bases to trimming and J lost 5 bases, with 10 bases between them. This CDR3 region has 13 residues. Here the CDR3 reads CASSLTAGHEQYV. The CDR3 DNA reads as TGTGCCAGCAGCTTAACGGCAGGCCACGAGCAGTACGTC.

The V and J genes are TRBV7-9 and TRBJ1-1; 9 nucleotides line up with TRBD1. The CDR3 extends over 13 amino acids. Germline V lookup: CDR1 SEHNR, CDR2 FQNEAQ (reference sequence). J was trimmed by 7 bases and V by 5 bases; bases with no gene match: 5. The CDR3 here is CASSRGQGYEAFF. CDR3 nucleotides: TGTGCCAGCAGCCGGGGACAGGGCTATGAAGCTTTCTTT. The full variable domain, completed using reference TRBV7-9 and TRBJ1-1, is DTGVSQNPRHKITKRGQNVTFRCDPISEHNRLYWYRQTLGQGPEFLTYFQNEAQLEKSRLLSDRFSAERPKGSFSTLEIQRTEQGDSAMYLCASSRGQGYEAFFGQGTRLTVV.

Written as DNA, the CDR3 is TGCGCCAGCAGCTGGAACGTCGGATCCTACGAGCAGTACTTC. It encodes CASSWNVGSYEQYF. The rearrangement joins TRBV5-1 to TRBJ2-7; D remains ambiguous. The V end was cut by 3 bases, the J end by 1 base, with 11 bases between. Per germline, CDR1 SGHRS and CDR2 YFSETQ. This CDR3 has 14 residues.